This TCR beta chain appears in the sequencing data of a study of blood T cell repertoires in COVID-19. The germline V gene encodes CDR1 KGHSH and CDR2 LQKENI. The CDR3 consists of 14 residues. The V and J ends lost 4 bases and 0 bases respectively, with 8 bases between them. Under the authors' procedure: Estimates of nucleated cell counts were drawn from the amplification of reference gene primers. Libraries were prepared by immunoSEQ multiplex PCR; TCRdb keeps only in-frame clonotypes and omits some of them. D and trimming were read from the DNA, whereas the V and J calls and clone size are those reported in that table. The table shows about 60,000 clones, with around four fifths occurring only once.

Source material: peripheral blood. This chain links TRBV18 with TRBJ2-3; D might be TRBD2 (6 bases). This receptor was obtained from a human donor in a cohort sampled during active COVID-19. This chain's CDR3 is CASSLGTSTDTQYF. CDR3 coding DNA: TGTGCCAGCTCACTTGGGACTAGCACAGATACGCAGTATTTT.